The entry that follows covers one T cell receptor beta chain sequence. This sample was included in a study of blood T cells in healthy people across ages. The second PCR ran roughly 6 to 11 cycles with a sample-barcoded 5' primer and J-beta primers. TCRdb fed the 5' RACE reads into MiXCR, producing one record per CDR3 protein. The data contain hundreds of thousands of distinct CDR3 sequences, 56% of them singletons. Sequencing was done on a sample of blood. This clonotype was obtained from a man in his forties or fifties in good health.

The CDR3 DNA reads as TGTGCCAGCAGTATAGCGGGCATAGAAGAGACCCAGTACTTC. Translated, it gives CASSIAGIEETQYF. The chain links TRBV9 to TRBJ2-5; 7 bases agree with TRBD2. V shed 5 bases, J shed 3 bases, and the junction held 7 bases outside the gene matches. Germline CDR1 and CDR2: SGDLS and YYNGEE. This CDR3 contains 14 residues.